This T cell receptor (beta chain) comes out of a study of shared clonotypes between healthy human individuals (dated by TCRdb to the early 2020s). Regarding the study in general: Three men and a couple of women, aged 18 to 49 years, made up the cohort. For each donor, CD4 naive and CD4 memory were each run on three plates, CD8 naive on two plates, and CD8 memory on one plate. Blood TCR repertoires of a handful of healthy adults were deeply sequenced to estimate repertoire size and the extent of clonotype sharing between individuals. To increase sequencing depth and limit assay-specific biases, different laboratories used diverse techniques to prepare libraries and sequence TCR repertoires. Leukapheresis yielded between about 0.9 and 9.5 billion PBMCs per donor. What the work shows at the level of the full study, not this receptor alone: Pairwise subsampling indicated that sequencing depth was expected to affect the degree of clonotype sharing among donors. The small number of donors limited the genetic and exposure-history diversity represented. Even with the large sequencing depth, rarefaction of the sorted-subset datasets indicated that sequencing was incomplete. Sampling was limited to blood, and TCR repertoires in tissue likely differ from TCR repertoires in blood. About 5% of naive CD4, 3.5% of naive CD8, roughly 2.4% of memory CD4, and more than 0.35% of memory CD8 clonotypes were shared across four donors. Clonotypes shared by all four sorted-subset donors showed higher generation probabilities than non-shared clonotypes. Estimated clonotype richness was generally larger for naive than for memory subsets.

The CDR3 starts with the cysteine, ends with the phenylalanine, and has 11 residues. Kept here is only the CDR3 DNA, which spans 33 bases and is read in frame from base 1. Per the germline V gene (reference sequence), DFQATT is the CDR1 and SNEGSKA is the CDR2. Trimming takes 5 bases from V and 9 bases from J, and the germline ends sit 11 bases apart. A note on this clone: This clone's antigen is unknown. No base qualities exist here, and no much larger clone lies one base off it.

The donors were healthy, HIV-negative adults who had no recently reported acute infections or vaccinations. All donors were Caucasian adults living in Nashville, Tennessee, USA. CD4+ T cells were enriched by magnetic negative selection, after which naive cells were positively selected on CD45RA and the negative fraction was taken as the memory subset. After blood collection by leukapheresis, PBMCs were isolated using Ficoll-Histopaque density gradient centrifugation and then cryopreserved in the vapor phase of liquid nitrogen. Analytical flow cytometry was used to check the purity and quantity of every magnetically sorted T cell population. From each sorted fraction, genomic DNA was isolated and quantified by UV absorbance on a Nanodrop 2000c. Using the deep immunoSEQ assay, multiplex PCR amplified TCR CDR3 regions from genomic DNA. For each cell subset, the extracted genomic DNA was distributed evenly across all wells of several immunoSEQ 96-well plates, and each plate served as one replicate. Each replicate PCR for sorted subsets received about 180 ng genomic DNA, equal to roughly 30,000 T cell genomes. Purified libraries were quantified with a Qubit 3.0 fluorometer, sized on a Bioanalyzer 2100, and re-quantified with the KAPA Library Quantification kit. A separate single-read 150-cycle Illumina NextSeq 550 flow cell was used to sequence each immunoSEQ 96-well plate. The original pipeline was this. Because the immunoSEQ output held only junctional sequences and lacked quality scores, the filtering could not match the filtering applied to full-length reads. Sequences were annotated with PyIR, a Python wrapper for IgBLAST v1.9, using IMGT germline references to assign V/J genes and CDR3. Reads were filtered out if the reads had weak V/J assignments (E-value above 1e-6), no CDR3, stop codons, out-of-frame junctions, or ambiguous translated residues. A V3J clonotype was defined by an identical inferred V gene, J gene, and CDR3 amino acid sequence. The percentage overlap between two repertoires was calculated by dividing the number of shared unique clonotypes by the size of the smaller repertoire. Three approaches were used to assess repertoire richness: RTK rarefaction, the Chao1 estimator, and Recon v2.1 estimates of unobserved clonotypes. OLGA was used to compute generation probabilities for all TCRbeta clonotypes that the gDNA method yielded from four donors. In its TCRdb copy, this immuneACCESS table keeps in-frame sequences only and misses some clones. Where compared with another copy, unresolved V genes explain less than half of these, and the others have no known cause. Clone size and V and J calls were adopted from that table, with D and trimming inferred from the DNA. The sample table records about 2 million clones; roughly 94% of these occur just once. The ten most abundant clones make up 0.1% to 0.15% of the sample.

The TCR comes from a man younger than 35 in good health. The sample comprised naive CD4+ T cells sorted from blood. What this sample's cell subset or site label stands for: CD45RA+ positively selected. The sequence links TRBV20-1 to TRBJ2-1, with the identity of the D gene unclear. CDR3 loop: CSAGPRSEQFF. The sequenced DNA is TGCAGTGCTGGCCCCAGGAGTGAGCAGTTCTTC.